The entry below gives a single T cell receptor (beta chain) sequence along with its context. V shed 0 bases and J shed 7 bases, with 12 bases lying between them. There are 14 residues in the CDR3. The V gene's germline CDR1 is LGHDT and CDR2 YNNKEL (reference sequence). The data belong to a study of blood T cell repertoires in COVID-19. Using immunoSEQ multiplex PCR, the repertoire was profiled, and TCRdb retains in-frame clones only, with some absent. The repertoire has 57,000 or so clones, around four fifths of them found once; the top ten carry around 5%. The clonotype was recovered from a man aged 65 to 79 with acute or convalescent COVID-19. The V call is TRBV3-1 (or the pseudogene TRBV3-2), the J call TRBJ1-1; TRBD1 might be the D (5 bases). Sequences were obtained from peripheral blood. DNA for the CDR3: TGTGCCAGCAGCCAAGATGGAGGGGCTCTTGAAGCTTTCTTT. Its protein is CASSQDGGALEAFF.